This is a list of T cell receptor beta chains from one sample in a study of cytomegalovirus exposure and HLA in healthy donors. Clones were read by immunoSEQ multiplex PCR, and TCRdb kept only the in-frame ones, dropping some. The sample has around 140,000 clones; roughly 9.8% are singletons. The specimen was PBMCs. The receptors here all came from a man in his fifties in good health and CMV-seronegative. Each CDR3 is given with its conserved first and last residue. Each record gives: J gene, clone size, D gene, V gene, CDR3 DNA, CDR3 protein. A D gene is named only where the DNA matches it firmly. Where a row states a size, it is once, few, many or the class of an expanded clone; other rows omit it.

>TRBJ2-6|-|-|TRBV19
TGTGCCAGTAGTTGGACACTGTCTGGGGCCAACGTCCTGACTTTC
CASSWTLSGANVLTF
>TRBJ2-3|once|-|TRBV18
TGTGCCAGCTCACCTGGGCAAGTCGGAACAGATACGCAGTATTTT
CASSPGQVGTDTQYF
>TRBJ1-3|few|-|TRBV28
TGTGCCACAACCCGGGGGGTTGGAAACACCATATATTTT
CATTRGVGNTIYF
>TRBJ2-1|few|TRBD1|TRBV5-1
TGCGCCAGCAGCCCCCCTCGGGGACAGGGTGTTTTAGAGCAGTTCTTC
CASSPPRGQGVLEQFF
>TRBJ2-7|few|-|TRBV10-3
TGTGCCATCAGCCGGGAAACAGTCTACGAGCAGTACTTC
CAISRETVYEQYF
>TRBJ2-7|-|TRBD2|TRBV29-1
TGCAGCGTGTCAGGGACTAGCGGGACCTCCTACGAGCAGTACTTC
CSVSGTSGTSYEQYF
>TRBJ1-1|few|-|TRBV6-5
TGTGCCAGCAGCCGAGGGAACACTGAAGCTTTCTTT
CASSRGNTEAFF
>TRBJ2-7|-|TRBD1|TRBV5-1
TGCGCCAGCAGCAACGGTCTGGGGAACAGGGGGTCCTACGAGCAGTACTTC
CASSNGLGNRGSYEQYF
>TRBJ2-1|medium-sized|-|TRBV19
TGTGCCAGTAGCCCTTCCTACAATGAGCAGTTCTTC
CASSPSYNEQFF
>TRBJ1-2|-|TRBD1|TRBV5-1
TGCGCCAGCAGCTTGGAGGCGGGGCGGGACAGGGCCCCTTTCTATTGCTACACCTTC
CASSLEAGRDRAPFYCYTF
>TRBJ1-5|-|-|TRBV18
TGTGCCAGCTCACCCCTAGGGGAAAGCAATCAGCCCCAGCATTTT
CASSPLGESNQPQHF
>TRBJ2-7|-|TRBD2|TRBV18
TGTGCCAGCTCAGCCGGGACTAGCGGGACTAACGAGCAGTACTTC
CASSAGTSGTNEQYF
>TRBJ2-5|-|-|TRBV9
TGTGCCAGCAGTCAGGACAGAGAAGAGACCCAGTACTTC
CASSQDREETQYF
>TRBJ2-3|-|-|TRBV5-1
TGCGCCAGCAGCCATAGCACAGATACGCAGTATTTT
CASSHSTDTQYF
>TRBJ1-2|-|-|TRBV5-1
TGCGCCAGCAGCTTCCCAGGGGCTAACTATGGCTACACCTTC
CASSFPGANYGYTF
>TRBJ2-7|-|TRBD2|TRBV6-1
TGTGCCAGCAGAACCGGGACTAGCGCCTACGAGCAGTACTTC
CASRTGTSAYEQYF
>TRBJ2-3|-|-|TRBV6-6
TGTGCCAGCAGTTACGGTCTAGATGGGACGCAGTATTTT
CASSYGLDGTQYF
>TRBJ2-2|few|TRBD2|TRBV5-6
TGTGCCAGCAGCCTAGTTAGCGGGGCTAGCACCGGGGAGCTGTTTTTT
CASSLVSGASTGELFF
>TRBJ1-2|-|TRBD1|TRBV6-5
TGTGCCAGCAGTCAACAGGGGGCGGGCGGCTACACCTTC
CASSQQGAGGYTF
>TRBJ2-7|few|TRBD2|TRBV5-1
TGCGCCAGCAGGTCGACTAGCGGAACTTCCTACGAGCAGTACTTC
CASRSTSGTSYEQYF
>TRBJ2-7|few|TRBD1|TRBV5-1
TGCGCCAGCAGCATTGGGCCAGGGGGCCAGGAGCAGTACTTC
CASSIGPGGQEQYF
>TRBJ2-3|-|-|TRBV29-1
TGCAGCGGGTGGGAGTCCATCCCAGATACGCAGTATTTT
CSGWESIPDTQYF
>TRBJ1-1|few|TRBD1|TRBV2
TGTGCCAGCAGTGAACAGGGACAGGGGAGGAACACTGAAGCTTTCTTT
CASSEQGQGRNTEAFF
>TRBJ1-5|-|-|TRBV7-8
TGTGCCAGCAGCTTACCCGGTAATCAGCCCCAGCATTTT
CASSLPGNQPQHF
>TRBJ1-1|few|-|TRBV4-2
TGTGCCAGCAGCAACCGACAGCCCAGGGTATCTGGTGAAGCTTTCTTT
CASSNRQPRVSGEAFF
>TRBJ1-1|-|TRBD1|TRBV2
TGTGCCAGCAGTGCGACAGGGTCGAGTGAAGCTTTCTTT
CASSATGSSEAFF
>TRBJ1-5|few|-|TRBV29-1
TGCAGCGTTCGGATTCCGGGGCAGCCCCAGCATTTT
CSVRIPGQPQHF
>TRBJ1-5|-|-|TRBV6-1
TGTGCCAGCAGTGATAGTCAGCCCCAGCATTTT
CASSDSQPQHF
>TRBJ2-5|-|TRBD2|TRBV27
TGTGCCAGCAGAAACCTAGCGGGAGGTTTTGAAGAGACCCAGTACTTC
CASRNLAGGFEETQYF
>TRBJ2-4|-|TRBD2|TRBV2
TGTGCCAGCAGTGGATTAATGGGACTAGCGGGACGTGGGGCCAAAAACATTCAGTACTTC
CASSGLMGLAGRGAKNIQYF
>TRBJ1-2|-|-|TRBV11-2
TGTGCCAGCAGCTTAGGACGGGATTATGGCTACACCTTC
CASSLGRDYGYTF
>TRBJ1-4|few|-|TRBV7-9
TGTGCCAGCAGCCTATACGACAGGGAAAAACTGTTTTTT
CASSLYDREKLFF
>TRBJ1-3|-|TRBD1|TRBV7-9
TGTGCCAGCAGCCGGGGACAGCTTGGAAACACCATATATTTT
CASSRGQLGNTIYF
>TRBJ2-7|-|TRBD1|TRBV28
TGTGCCAGCACCCCGACAGGGAACGAGCAGTACTTC
CASTPTGNEQYF
>TRBJ1-1|-|-|TRBV30
TGTGCCTGGATTGTTGGGGGGGGGAACACTGAAGCTTTCTTT
CAWIVGGGNTEAFF
>TRBJ1-6|few|-|TRBV27
TGTGCCAGCAGTTTATTAACAGGGAGGGTAGGTTCACCCCTCCACTTT
CASSLLTGRVGSPLHF
>TRBJ2-7|few|TRBD2|TRBV5-4
TGTGCCAGCAGCCCCGCCCTAGCGGGAGGGCCCTACGAGCAGTACTTC
CASSPALAGGPYEQYF
>TRBJ1-2|few|-|TRBV7-2
TGTGCCAGCAGCGCAAACAGAGGGAACTATGGCTACACCTTC
CASSANRGNYGYTF
>TRBJ1-1|-|-|TRBV6-5
TGTGCCAGCAGTTACACCTCCCGCGCTGAAGCTTTCTTT
CASSYTSRAEAFF
>TRBJ1-2|few|-|TRBV28
TGTGCCAGCAGATCCCCAGGGACTAACTATGGCTACACCTTC
CASRSPGTNYGYTF
>TRBJ2-1|few|-|TRBV5-1
TGCGCCAGCAGCTTGGGGGGAGAAAGAGGGAGCTCCTACAATGAGCAGTTCTTC
CASSLGGERGSSYNEQFF
>TRBJ1-2|few|TRBD1|TRBV28
TGTGCCAGCAGCGAGGGGGCCGAATTCTATGGCTACACCTTC
CASSEGAEFYGYTF
>TRBJ2-7|-|TRBD1|TRBV7-6
TGTGCCAGCAGCCCCCGGACAGGTAACTACGAGCAGTACTTC
CASSPRTGNYEQYF
>TRBJ2-2|-|-|TRBV9
TGTGCCAGCAGCGTAGTTCAGAACACCGGGGAGCTGTTTTTT
CASSVVQNTGELFF
>TRBJ2-2|-|-|TRBV7-2
TGTGCCAGCAGCGCCAAGGAGGGCCACACCGGGGAGCTGTTTTTT
CASSAKEGHTGELFF
>TRBJ2-1|-|TRBD1|TRBV7-6
TGTGCCAGCAGCCGGGGACAGGGTTCGTATGAGCAGTTCTTC
CASSRGQGSYEQFF